Included here is one T cell receptor beta chain sequence, with context. Sequenced by immunoSEQ multiplex PCR; TCRdb stores in-frame clones only, minus some. The table includes 150,000 or so clones, about nine tenths detected once. Germline lookup yields CDR1 MDHEN and CDR2 SYDVKM. This CDR3 has 15 amino acids. Between the trimmed V and J ends, which lost 5 bases and 6 bases, there was a span of 19 bases. This record belongs to a study of blood T cell repertoires in COVID-19. Study information: In each case, the material was cDNA or gDNA derived from T cells, B-cell-depleted T cells, or PBMCs.

The TCR was taken from a man aged 50-60 years who had recovered from COVID-19. The rearrangement joins TRBV28 to TRBJ1-2; D possibly corresponds to TRBD1 (6 bases). The source material was PBMCs or T cells enriched from blood (not recorded which). The CDR3 is CASSLHTNRANGYTF. CDR3 nucleotides: TGTGCCAGCAGTCTCCACACCAACAGGGCTAATGGCTACACCTTC.